This TCR beta chain was retrieved from a study of blood T cell repertoires in COVID-19. Study-level information: Spain, Italy and the United States supplied samples that represented acute and convalescent COVID-19.

The J segment lost 1 base and the V segment lost 3 bases, leaving 1 base of the junction unmatched. The CDR3 totals 14 residues. Per the germline V gene, CDR1 is WNHNN and CDR2 is SYGVQD (reference sequence). All enrollees were roughly 18 to 100 years old and from 20 to 30 US areas. Per the authors' pipeline: Amplified reference gene primers provided the basis for estimating nucleated cell counts. This table comes from immunoSEQ multiplex PCR, and its TCRdb copy is limited to in-frame clones, with some not included. Clone size and V and J calls were adopted from that table, with D and trimming inferred from the DNA. The data hold under 300,000 clones, with about 87% observed a single time.

Sequencing input: PBMCs or T cells enriched from blood (not recorded which). This receptor was obtained from a woman in her forties or fifties who had recovered from COVID-19. V usage is TRBV10-1 and J usage is TRBJ1-1, with TRBD1 identical over 8 bases. Here the CDR3 reads CASSEGTGNTEAFF. The CDR3 nucleotides are TGCGCCAGCAGTGAAGGGACAGGGAACACTGAAGCTTTCTTT.